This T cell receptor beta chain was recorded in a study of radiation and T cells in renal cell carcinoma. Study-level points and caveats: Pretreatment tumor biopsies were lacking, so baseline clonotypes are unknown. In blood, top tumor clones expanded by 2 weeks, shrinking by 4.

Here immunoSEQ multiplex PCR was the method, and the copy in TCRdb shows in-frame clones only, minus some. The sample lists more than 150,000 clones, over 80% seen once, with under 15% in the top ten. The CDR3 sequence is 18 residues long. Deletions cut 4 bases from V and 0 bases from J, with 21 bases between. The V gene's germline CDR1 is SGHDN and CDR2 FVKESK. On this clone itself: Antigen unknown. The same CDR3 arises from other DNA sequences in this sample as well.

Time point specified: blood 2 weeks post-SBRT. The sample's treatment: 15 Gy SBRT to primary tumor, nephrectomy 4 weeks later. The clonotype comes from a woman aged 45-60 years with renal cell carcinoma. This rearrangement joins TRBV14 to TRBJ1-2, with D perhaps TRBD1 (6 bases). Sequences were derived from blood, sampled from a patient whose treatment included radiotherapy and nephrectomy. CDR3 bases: TGTGCCAGCAGCCCGACAACCCGTAGGCAGGGGACTAACTATGGCTACACCTTC. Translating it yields CASSPTTRRQGTNYGYTF.